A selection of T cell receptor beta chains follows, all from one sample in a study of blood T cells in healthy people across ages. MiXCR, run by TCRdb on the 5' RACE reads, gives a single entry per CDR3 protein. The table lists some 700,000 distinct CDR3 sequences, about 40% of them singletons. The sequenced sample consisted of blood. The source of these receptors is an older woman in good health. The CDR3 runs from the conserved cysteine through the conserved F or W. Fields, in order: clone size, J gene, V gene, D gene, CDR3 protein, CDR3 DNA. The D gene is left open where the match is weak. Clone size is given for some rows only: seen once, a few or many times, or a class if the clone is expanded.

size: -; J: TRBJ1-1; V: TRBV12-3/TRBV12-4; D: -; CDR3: CASSPGPHTEAFF; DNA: TGTGCCAGCAGTCCAGGACCCCACACTGAAGCTTTCTTT
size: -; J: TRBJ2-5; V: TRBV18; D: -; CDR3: CASSPTVWPEYQETQYF; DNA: TGTGCCAGCTCACCAACCGTCTGGCCTGAGTACCAAGAGACCCAGTACTTC
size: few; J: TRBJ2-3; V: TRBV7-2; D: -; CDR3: CASSLPRGGTDTQYF; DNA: TGTGCCAGCAGCCTCCCCCGAGGGGGCACAGATACGCAGTATTTT
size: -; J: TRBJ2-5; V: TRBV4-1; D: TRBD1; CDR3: CASSLTDRGGQETQYF; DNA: TGCGCCAGCAGCCTAACGGACAGGGGGGGACAAGAGACCCAGTACTTC
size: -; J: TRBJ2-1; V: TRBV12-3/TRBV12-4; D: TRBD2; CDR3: CASSLELRAGGPEQFF; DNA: TGTGCCAGCAGTTTAGAGTTGCGAGCGGGAGGGCCCGAGCAGTTCTTC
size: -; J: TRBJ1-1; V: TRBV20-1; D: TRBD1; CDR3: CSARGSYLRDRGGGCEAFF; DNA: TGCAGTGCTAGAGGGAGCTATCTACGGGACAGAGGGGGGGGGTGTGAAGCTTTCTTT
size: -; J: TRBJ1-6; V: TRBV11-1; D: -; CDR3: CASSSEPQGGNSPLHF; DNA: TGTGCCAGCAGCTCTGAACCACAGGGAGGAAATTCACCCCTCCACTTT
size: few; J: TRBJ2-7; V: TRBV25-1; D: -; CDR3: CASSEPGTYEQYF; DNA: TGTGCCAGCAGCGAGCCAGGGACCTACGAGCAGTACTTC
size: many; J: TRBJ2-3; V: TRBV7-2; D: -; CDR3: CASSYQGISTDTQYF; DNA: TGTGCCAGCAGCTATCAGGGGATAAGCACAGATACGCAGTATTTT
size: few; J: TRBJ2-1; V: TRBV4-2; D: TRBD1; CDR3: CASSQGDRGNNEQFF; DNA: TGTGCCAGCAGCCAAGGGGACAGGGGGAACAATGAGCAGTTCTTC
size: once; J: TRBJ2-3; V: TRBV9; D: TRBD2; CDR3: CASSVGTSGRSTDTQYF; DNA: TGTGCCAGCAGCGTCGGGACTAGCGGGAGGAGCACAGATACGCAGTATTTT
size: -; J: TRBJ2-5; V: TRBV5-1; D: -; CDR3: CASSKGQKETQYF; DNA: TGCGCCAGCAGCAAAGGACAGAAAGAGACCCAGTACTTC
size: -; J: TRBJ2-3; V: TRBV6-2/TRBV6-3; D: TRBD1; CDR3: CASSYPETPGQASMGTQYF; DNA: TGTGCCAGCAGTTACCCCGAAACTCCGGGACAGGCCTCTATGGGAACGCAGTATTTT
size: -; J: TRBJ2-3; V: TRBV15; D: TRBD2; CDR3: CATRHLGGSGTDTQYF; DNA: TGTGCCACCAGACACCTGGGCGGGAGTGGCACAGATACGCAGTATTTT
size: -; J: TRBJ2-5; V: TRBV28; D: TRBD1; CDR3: CASSPLGQGYGTQYF; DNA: TGTGCCAGCAGTCCGTTGGGACAGGGGTATGGGACCCAGTACTTC
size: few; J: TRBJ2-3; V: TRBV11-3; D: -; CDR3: CASSLGRGPMDTQYF; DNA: TGTGCCAGCAGCTTAGGGAGGGGGCCAATGGATACGCAGTATTTT
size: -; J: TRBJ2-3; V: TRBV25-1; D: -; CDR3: CASSVTSIRLVDTQYF; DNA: TGTGCCAGCAGTGTCACCTCAATCCGCTTAGTAGATACGCAGTATTTT
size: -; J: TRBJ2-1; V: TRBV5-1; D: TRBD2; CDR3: CASSVSGGASEQFF; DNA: TGCGCCAGCAGCGTTAGCGGGGGGGCCTCTGAGCAGTTCTTC
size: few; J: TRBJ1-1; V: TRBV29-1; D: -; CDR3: CSARSIMNTEAFF; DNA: TGCAGCGCAAGATCAATCATGAACACTGAAGCTTTCTTT
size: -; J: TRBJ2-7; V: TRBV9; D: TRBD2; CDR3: CASSVAQWTSGPYEQYF; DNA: TGTGCCAGCAGCGTAGCCCAATGGACTAGCGGGCCCTACGAGCAGTACTTC
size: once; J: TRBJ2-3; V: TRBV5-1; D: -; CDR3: CASSRAGPLSTDTQYF; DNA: TGCGCCAGCAGCCGGGCGGGACCCCTCAGCACAGATACGCAGTATTTT
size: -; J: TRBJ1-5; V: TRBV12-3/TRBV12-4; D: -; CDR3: CASSLTAEPNQPQHF; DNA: TGTGCCAGCAGTTTAACAGCGGAACCCAATCAGCCCCAGCATTTT
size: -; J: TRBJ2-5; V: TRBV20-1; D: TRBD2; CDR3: CSARLAGDARGETQYF; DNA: TGCAGTGCTAGGCTAGCGGGGGATGCCCGAGGGGAGACCCAGTACTTC
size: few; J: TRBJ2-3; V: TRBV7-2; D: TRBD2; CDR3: CASRELAGVPDTQYF; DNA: TGTGCCAGCAGAGAACTAGCGGGAGTACCAGATACGCAGTATTTT
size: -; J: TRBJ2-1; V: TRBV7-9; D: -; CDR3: CASSPTLQGANNEQFF; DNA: TGTGCCAGCAGCCCAACTTTACAGGGAGCTAACAATGAGCAGTTCTTC
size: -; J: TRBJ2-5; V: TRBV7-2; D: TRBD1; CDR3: CASIPYRGQETQYF; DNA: TGTGCCAGCATCCCTTACAGGGGGCAAGAGACCCAGTACTTC
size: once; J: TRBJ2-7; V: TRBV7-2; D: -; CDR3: CASSRDLGYEQYF; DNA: TGTGCCAGCAGCCGGGACCTAGGATACGAGCAGTACTTC
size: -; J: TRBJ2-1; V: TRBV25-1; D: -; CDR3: CASSALQREFF; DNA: TGTGCCAGCAGTGCTCTACAACGGGAGTTCTTC
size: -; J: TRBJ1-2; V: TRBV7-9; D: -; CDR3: CASSSREVGHTF; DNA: TGTGCCAGCAGCTCGAGAGAAGTTGGCCACACCTTC
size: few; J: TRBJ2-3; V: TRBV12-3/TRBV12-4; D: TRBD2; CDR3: CASSQRRGGGDTQYF; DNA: TGTGCCAGCAGTCAGAGGCGGGGGGGCGGAGATACGCAGTATTTT
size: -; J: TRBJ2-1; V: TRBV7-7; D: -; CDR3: CASSLDTGNEQFF; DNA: TGTGCCAGCAGCTTAGATACCGGAAATGAGCAGTTCTTC
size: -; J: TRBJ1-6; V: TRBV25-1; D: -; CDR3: CASSVTENSPLHF; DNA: TGTGCCAGCAGTGTGACAGAGAATTCACCCCTCCACTTT
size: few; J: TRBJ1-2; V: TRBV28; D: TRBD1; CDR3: CASSEQGPGYGYTF; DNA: TGTGCCAGCAGTGAACAGGGGCCCGGCTATGGCTACACCTTC
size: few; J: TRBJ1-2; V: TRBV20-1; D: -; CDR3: CSASLRGYGGYTF; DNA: TGCAGTGCTAGTTTAAGGGGATACGGGGGCTACACCTTC
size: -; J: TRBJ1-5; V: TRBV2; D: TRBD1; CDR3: CASSEGTGNQPQHF; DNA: TGTGCCAGCAGTGAGGGGACAGGGAATCAGCCCCAGCATTTT
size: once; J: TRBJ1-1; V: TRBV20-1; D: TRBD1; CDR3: CSARDKDRGNTEAFF; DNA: TGCAGTGCTCGAGACAAAGACAGGGGAAACACTGAAGCTTTCTTT
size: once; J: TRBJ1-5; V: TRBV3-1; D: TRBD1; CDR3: CASSKTGEGSNQPQHF; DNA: TGTGCCAGCAGCAAGACAGGGGAAGGGAGCAATCAGCCCCAGCATTTT